Below are 20 T cell receptor beta chains sequenced from a single sample in a study of CD8 T cells in ankylosing spondylitis. TCRdb used MiXCR to reprocess the 5' RACE reads, holding one entry per CDR3 protein. The data show 30,000 to 45,000 distinct CDR3 sequences, 16% seen once. The sample taken for sequencing was blood. These receptors came from a male donor with ankylosing spondylitis or in good health (not recorded which).

This clonotype was detected a few times. This chain connects TRBV6-1 to TRBJ2-2, with TRBD2 matching 10 bases. CDR1 is MNHNS and CDR2 is SASEGT in the germline V gene. This CDR3 has 14 residues. Trimming at V came to 6 bases and at J to 10 bases, leaving 8 bases not matched to a gene. CDR3 region: CASRLGLAQLELFF. In DNA form, the CDR3 reads TGTGCCAGCAGGTTGGGACTAGCGCAGTTGGAGCTGTTTTTT.

The chain has TRBV7-3 and TRBJ2-2; D gene uncertain. The ends were cut back, 5 bases at V and 6 bases at J, with 13 bases in the middle. This CDR3 has 14 residues. CDR1 and CDR2 from the germline V gene are SGHTA and FQGTGA. As DNA, the CDR3 is TGTGCCAGCAGCAATAAGACCAATTCCGGGGAGCTGTTTTTT. Amino acid sequence: CASSNKTNSGELFF.

This clonotype appeared a few times. This chain joins TRBV29-1 and TRBJ2-5; D unresolved. V lost 0 bases to trimming and J lost 5 bases, with 1 base between them. Germline CDR1 SQVTM, CDR2 ANQGSEA. This CDR3 has 10 amino acids. CDR3 sequence reads: CSVEEETQYF. The CDR3 nucleotides read TGCAGCGTTGAAGAGGAGACCCAGTACTTC.

The chain combines TRBV29-1 with TRBJ1-1, with unresolved D. V was cut by 7 bases and J by 7 bases, with 13 bases left in between. The germline V gene encodes CDR1 SQVTM and CDR2 ANQGSEA. The CDR3 spans 11 residues. The CDR3 sequence: CSAAHTNEAFF. CDR3 DNA: TGCAGCGCTGCCCATACAAATGAAGCTTTCTTT.

For this clonotype: At one end, the junction sequence differs from germline, possibly due to a read error. V is TRBV28 and J is TRBJ2-3; 8 nucleotides agree with TRBD2. CDR3 length: 16 residues. The germline V gene encodes CDR1 MDHEN and CDR2 SYDVKM. The CDR3 sequence: CASGFISGISTDTQYF. The CDR3 DNA follows: TGTGCCAGCGGTTTCATTAGCGGGATCAGCACAGATACGCAGTATTTT.

This sequence joins TRBV4-3 and TRBJ2-2; D perhaps matches TRBD1 (6 bases). V lost 0 bases and J lost 1, with 9 bases in between. Germline CDR1 LGHNA, CDR2 YSLEER. The CDR3 length is 16 residues. CDR3 protein: CASSQDSRGNTGELFF. The CDR3, as DNA: TGCGCCAGCAGCCAAGATTCCAGGGGGAACACCGGGGAGCTGTTTTTT.

DNA for the CDR3: TGCGCCAGCAGCTCCCGGGGGTATGACGAGCAGTACTTC. Translating it yields CASSSRGYDEQYF. The rearrangement uses TRBV5-1 and TRBJ2-7; possible D gene TRBD2, 6 bases. Germline assignment: CDR1 SGHRS and CDR2 YFSETQ. V lost 3 bases, J lost 5 bases, and 12 bases lay in between. The CDR3 spans 13 residues.

The chain links TRBV5-1 to TRBJ1-1; 10 positions match TRBD1. The trim removed 4 bases at V and 1 base at J, leaving 10 bases unmatched. This CDR3 has 17 amino acids. The germline V gene encodes CDR1 SGHRS and CDR2 YFSETQ. CDR3 DNA sequence: TGCGCCAGCAGCCCAGACAGGGGGCGCGGAGGGAACACTGAAGCTTTCTTT. Protein product: CASSPDRGRGGNTEAFF.

The chain couples TRBV5-1 to TRBJ2-7; D is ambiguous. The length of the CDR3 is 12 residues. The germline V gene encodes CDR1 SGHRS and CDR2 YFSETQ. Between the trimmed V and J ends, which lost 4 bases and 1 base, there was a span of 6 bases. CDR3 loop: CASSDESYEQYF. CDR3 coding DNA: TGCGCCAGCAGCGACGAGTCCTACGAGCAGTACTTC.

This clonotype was seen a few times. The CDR3 DNA reads TGCAGTCATGACCTCATTTCAGATACGCAGTATTTT. Amino acids: CSHDLISDTQYF. This rearrangement joins TRBV29-1 to TRBJ2-3; D gene ambiguous. The CDR3 loop spans 12 amino acids. Germline CDR1 is SQVTM and CDR2 is ANQGSEA.

This clonotype was seen a handful of times. The CDR3 sequence is CSVLQGARGELFF. DNA for the CDR3: TGCAGCGTCTTACAGGGGGCGCGTGGGGAGCTGTTTTTT. This chain links TRBV20-1 with TRBJ2-2; 9 bases are a match to TRBD1. CDR1 and CDR2 from the germline V gene are DFQATT and SNEGSKA (reference sequence). The CDR3 contains 13 residues.

The chain links TRBV24-1 to TRBJ1-5; D is uncertain. CDR1 and CDR2 from the germline V gene are KGHDR and SFDVKD. The V end was cut by 4 bases, the J end by 6 bases, with 9 bases between. CDR3 length: 13 residues. CDR3 sequence (DNA): TGTGCCACCAGTGAAGCTGTTTCTCAGCCCCAGCATTTT. Translated: CATSEAVSQPQHF.

The genes are TRBV5-5 and TRBJ2-7; D gene unclear. CDR1 is SGHKS, CDR2 YYEKEE, per germline (reference sequence). Trimming removed 0 bases from V and 2 bases from J, with 9 bases in between. The CDR3 is made up of 14 amino acids. CDR3 DNA: TGTGCCAGCAGCTTGGGCGGAGCACCCTACGAGCAGTACTTC. Its protein is CASSLGGAPYEQYF.

The chain combines TRBV20-1 with TRBJ1-4; the match to TRBD1 covers 9 bases. The V and J ends lost 2 bases and 6 bases, in that order; junction bases with no gene match: 7. CDR1 is DFQATT and CDR2 is SNEGSKA in the germline V gene (reference sequence). The CDR3 consists of 15 residues. CDR3: CSARFSGQGYEKLFF. The CDR3 region has the DNA TGCAGTGCTAGATTTTCGGGACAGGGTTATGAAAAACTGTTTTTT.

The chain is built from TRBV9 and TRBJ2-2; 9 positions agree with TRBD2. In germline, CDR1 is SGDLS, CDR2 YYNGEE. Trimming removed 4 bases from V and 6 bases from J; junction bases left unmatched: 7. The CDR3 length is 15 residues. The CDR3 is CASSLRTSDAGELFF. CDR3 nucleotide sequence: TGTGCCAGCAGCCTCCGGACTAGCGACGCCGGGGAGCTGTTTTTT.

The chain is built from TRBV6-1 and TRBJ1-5, with D perhaps TRBD1 (5 bases). The length of the CDR3 is 15 residues. Looked up from germline, CDR1 is MNHNS and CDR2 is SASEGT. Trimming took off 1 base at V and 9 bases at J, with 16 bases between the two ends. The CDR3 nucleotides are TGTGCCAGCAGTGAAGATCCAGGGTCGTCTAGGCCCCAGCATTTT. It encodes CASSEDPGSSRPQHF.

Of note for this clonotype: The junction departs from germline at one end; a sequencing error may be responsible. The chain joins TRBV20-1 to TRBJ2-6, with a possible D match to TRBD1 (5 bases). The germline V gene encodes CDR1 DFQATT and CDR2 SNEGSKA (reference sequence). CDR3 length equals 14 residues. The CDR3 DNA reads as TGCAGTGCTAGCGTAGCTTTTGGGGCCAACCTCCTGACTTTC. It encodes CSASVAFGANLLTF.

This chain uses TRBV4-1 with TRBJ2-3; D is possibly TRBD2 (5 bases). The CDR3 covers 15 residues. Looked up from germline, CDR1 is MGHRA and CDR2 is YSYEKL. V was cut by 1 base and J by 4 bases, with 12 bases left in between. CDR3 amino acids: CASSQAGIEADTQYF. The CDR3 nucleotides are TGCGCCAGCAGCCAAGCCGGGATCGAGGCAGATACGCAGTATTTT.

This clonotype has more than one count but fewer than ten. V and J are TRBV10-3 and TRBJ2-3; the match to TRBD2 covers 13 bases. J lost 3 bases, V lost 0 bases, and 15 bases had no gene match. CDR1 and CDR2 from the germline V gene are ENHRY and SYGVKD. The length of the CDR3 is 21 residues. This chain's CDR3 is CAISESPTSGGRHSYTDTQYF. CDR3 nucleotide sequence: TGTGCCATCAGTGAGTCTCCGACTAGCGGGGGGCGGCACTCCTATACAGATACGCAGTATTTT.

This clonotype was observed a few times. This chain joins TRBV5-1 and TRBJ2-4; D unresolved. The V gene's germline CDR1 is SGHRS and CDR2 YFSETQ. CDR3 length equals 13 residues. Deletions cut 5 bases from V and 9 bases from J, with 15 bases between. Here the CDR3 reads CASSWGPSGIQYF. The CDR3 DNA is TGCGCCAGCAGTTGGGGTCCCTCGGGCATTCAGTACTTC.